The text below deals with one TCR beta chain. The antigen remains unidentified. The germline V gene has CDR1 SGHVS and CDR2 FNYEAQ. Trimming took off 6 bases at V and 6 bases at J, with 17 bases between the two ends. The CDR3 loop spans 15 amino acids. This record belongs to a study of OX40 agonist ivuxolimab in advanced cancers. Study-wide points: Expansion of clones was among the lowest in partial responders at 0.1-3.0 mg/kg.

Profiled with immunoSEQ multiplex PCR; TCRdb holds only in-frame clones, not every one. This table has some 66,000 clones, 85% appearing once. This receptor was taken from an adult with an advanced solid tumor such as melanoma, head and neck, liver or kidney cancer. The source material was CD4+ or CD8+ T cells sorted from blood, sampled in a trial of the OX40 agonist ivuxolimab. This chain links TRBV7-6 with TRBJ2-2; perhaps TRBD2 as D (6 bases). The CDR3 DNA reads TGTGCCAGCAGATTCCGGGACTCCTCCCCCGGGGAGCTGTTTTTT. As protein: CASRFRDSSPGELFF.